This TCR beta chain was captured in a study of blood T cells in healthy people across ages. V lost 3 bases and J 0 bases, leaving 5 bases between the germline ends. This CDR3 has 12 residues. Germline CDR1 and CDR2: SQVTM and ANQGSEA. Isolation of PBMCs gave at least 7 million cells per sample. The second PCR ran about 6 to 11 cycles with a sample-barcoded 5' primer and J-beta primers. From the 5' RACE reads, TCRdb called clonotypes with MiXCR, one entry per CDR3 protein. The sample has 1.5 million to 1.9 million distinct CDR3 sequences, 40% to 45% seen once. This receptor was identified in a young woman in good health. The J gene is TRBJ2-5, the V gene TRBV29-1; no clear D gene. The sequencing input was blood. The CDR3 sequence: CSVEDHQETQYF. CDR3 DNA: TGCAGCGTTGAGGACCACCAAGAGACCCAGTACTTC.